Following are 25 T cell receptor beta chains from one sample sequenced in a study of shared clonotypes between healthy human individuals (dated by TCRdb to the early 2020s). The receptor library was made with the immunoSEQ multiplex PCR assay. Drawn from immuneACCESS, this table holds only the in-frame rearrangements with V and J called that TCRdb kept. Clones are partly lost; checked studies trace under half to an unresolved V gene and leave the rest unexplained. This sample lists around 620,000 clones; 90% to 95% were detected once. The ten biggest clones cover approximately 0.11% of the sample. For the CD8 naive samples, CD45RO-negative cells were positively selected for CCR7, yielding a CD45RA+CCR7+ population from which TemRA cells were excluded. Input material: naive CD8+ T cells sorted from blood. What the cell subset or site label conveys for this sample: CD45RA+CCR7+. Receptors were obtained from a woman in her 30s in good health.

The chain employs TRBV5-1 and TRBJ2-7; unclear D gene. The CDR3 runs 12 residues. Germline V lookup: CDR1 SGHRS, CDR2 YFSETQ. Trimming cost V 2 bases and J 4 bases, with 7 bases left between them. CDR3 sequence: CASSFTSYEQYF. In nucleotides, the CDR3 is TGCGCCAGCAGCTTTACGTCTTACGAGCAGTACTTC.

J is TRBJ2-7 and V is TRBV6-5; TRBD2 agrees at 8 bases. Unmatched junction bases numbered 7, after V lost 4 bases and J lost 2 bases. This CDR3 is 15 amino acids long. The germline V gene has CDR1 MNHEY and CDR2 SVGAGI. CDR3 in DNA: TGTGCCAGCAGTTTCCCCCGGGAGGGCACCTACGAGCAGTACTTC. Its protein is CASSFPREGTYEQYF.

With respect to this clone: At one end, the junction sequence differs from germline, possibly due to a read error. The chain links TRBV11-2 to TRBJ2-2; D gene uncertain. Germline values: CDR1 SGHAT, CDR2 FQNNGV. The CDR3 is 12 residues long. The CDR3 protein is CASSLGPGELFF. CDR3 nucleotides: TGTGCCAGCAGCTTAGGGCCCGGAGAGCTGTTTTTT.

V usage is TRBV9 and J usage is TRBJ2-2; no reliable D call. CDR1 SGDLS and CDR2 YYNGEE come from the germline V gene. This CDR3 contains 14 residues. V lost 3 bases and J 4 bases, leaving 10 bases between the germline ends. The DNA for the CDR3 is TGTGCCAGCAGCGAGGGCTCTACCACCGGGGAGCTGTTTTTT. Protein sequence: CASSEGSTTGELFF.

The chain couples TRBV7-8 to TRBJ2-7; 14 nucleotides line up with TRBD2. Germline V gives CDR1 SGHVS, CDR2 FQNEAQ. With 3 bases clipped from V and 3 bases from J, the junction kept 10 bases outside the gene matches. There are 18 residues in the CDR3. Here the CDR3 reads CASSFRLAGGPKYYEQYF. The CDR3 nucleotides read TGTGCCAGCAGCTTCCGACTAGCGGGAGGGCCCAAGTACTACGAGCAGTACTTC. The full variable domain, its missing parts supplied by reference TRBV7-8 and TRBJ2-7, is GAGVSQSPRYKVAKRGQDVALRCDPISGHVSLFWYQQALGQGPEFLTYFQNEAQLDKSGLPSDRFFAERPEGSVSTLKIQRTQQEDSAVYLCASSFRLAGGPKYYEQYFGPGTRLTVT.

The genes are TRBV28 and TRBJ2-7; 10 bases are a match to TRBD2. This CDR3 region has 17 residues. V was clipped by 4 bases and J by 3 bases; unmatched bases: 12. Germline CDR1 MDHEN, CDR2 SYDVKM. CDR3 nucleotides: TGTGCCAGCAGTTCTACAACCCTAGCGGGAGTGGTCTACGAGCAGTACTTC. Translating it yields CASSSTTLAGVVYEQYF.

A single count supports this clone. V is TRBV11-2 and J is TRBJ2-7, with 7 bases that match TRBD1. After removal of 2 bases from V and 1 base from J, the junction contained 14 bases not matched to a gene. Germline V CDR1 and CDR2: SGHAT, FQNNGV. The CDR3 is 18 residues long. The CDR3 loop reads CASSLSPARTGMSYEQYF. The CDR3 bases are TGTGCCAGCAGCTTATCCCCCGCCCGGACAGGTATGTCCTACGAGCAGTACTTC. The full variable domain, with the rest looked up from reference TRBV11-2 and TRBJ2-7, is EAGVAQSPRYKIIEKRQSVAFWCNPISGHATLYWYQQILGQGPKLLIQFQNNGVVDDSQLPKDRFSAERLKGVDSTLKIQPAKLEDSAVYLCASSLSPARTGMSYEQYFGPGTRLTVT.

The chain couples TRBV6-5 to TRBJ2-1; TRBD2 matches at 12 bases. V lost 6 bases, J lost 4 bases, and 4 bases stayed unmatched. The CDR3 length is 15 residues. CDR1 and CDR2 from the germline V gene are MNHEY and SVGAGI. DNA for the CDR3: TGTGCCAGCAGACCCGGACTAGCGGGGTACAATGAGCAGTTCTTC. This sequence encodes CASRPGLAGYNEQFF.

V usage is TRBV30 and J usage is TRBJ1-4; a possible D gene is TRBD1 (5 bases). The CDR3 has 13 amino acids. V shed 3 bases and J shed 5 bases, with 10 bases lying between them. Germline V gene sequence: CDR1 GTSNPN, CDR2 SVGIG (reference sequence). The CDR3 protein is CAWRGRENEKLFF. In nucleotides, the CDR3 is TGTGCCTGGAGGGGACGGGAGAATGAAAAACTGTTTTTT.

The V call is TRBV7-6, the J call TRBJ2-7; D gene ambiguous. CDR3 length: 13 residues. CDR1 is SGHVS and CDR2 is FNYEAQ in the germline V gene. The V end lost 0 bases, the J end lost 0 bases, and 3 bases lay between the germline ends. The CDR3 DNA follows: TGTGCCAGCAGCTTAGCTTACTCCTACGAGCAGTACTTC. It specifies CASSLAYSYEQYF.

The chain links TRBV27 to TRBJ2-7; 8 nucleotides agree with TRBD2. Germline V gene sequence: CDR1 MNHEY, CDR2 SMNVEV (reference sequence). The ends lost 1 base at V and 5 bases at J; junction bases unmatched: 10. CDR3 length: 16 residues. CDR3 in DNA: TGTGCCAGCAGTTTATTAGCGAGCGGGAGTCCCCACGAGCAGTACTTC. It specifies CASSLLASGSPHEQYF.

The chain recombines TRBV15 with TRBJ2-3; 10 nucleotides line up with TRBD2. CDR1 is LNHNV, CDR2 YYDKDF, per germline (reference sequence). The CDR3 has 13 amino acids. V lost 4 bases to trimming and J lost 14 bases; unmatched junction nucleotides: 9. The CDR3 sequence: CATSTSESSGRYF. The CDR3 coding sequence is TGTGCCACCAGCACCTCCGAATCTAGCGGGAGGTATTTT.

This sequence joins TRBV5-8 and TRBJ2-7, with D uncertain. V shed 6 bases and J shed 3 bases, with 22 bases lying between them. Germline lookup yields CDR1 SGHTS and CDR2 YDEGEE. The CDR3 is 16 amino acids. The CDR3 nucleotides read TGTGCCAGCACGCTATCGTGGGCCTTTGGTGGCTACGAGCAGTACTTC. Protein product: CASTLSWAFGGYEQYF.

The chain links TRBV2 to TRBJ1-5; D unresolved. The CDR3 contains 14 residues. V dropped 1 base and J dropped 3 bases, with 7 bases sitting between them. Germline CDR1 SNHLY, CDR2 FYNNEI. This CDR3 is CASSEEPVNQPQHF. CDR3 coding DNA: TGTGCCAGCAGTGAAGAACCCGTCAATCAGCCCCAGCATTTT.

V is TRBV19 and J is TRBJ2-3, with 12 bases fitting TRBD2. V gave up 3 bases and J gave up 0 bases; unmatched junction bases: 4. CDR3 size: 17 residues. CDR1 and CDR2 (germline): LNHDA, SQIVND (reference sequence). The CDR3 region has the DNA TGTGCCAGTAGTATTCTAGGACTAGCGGGAAGCACAGATACGCAGTATTTT. Residues: CASSILGLAGSTDTQYF. Drawing the rest from reference TRBV19 and TRBJ2-3, the complete variable domain is DGGITQSPKYLFRKEGQNVTLSCEQNLNHDAMYWYRQDPGQGLRLIYYSQIVNDFQKGDIAEGYSVSREKKESFPLTVTSAQKNPTAFYLCASSILGLAGSTDTQYFGPGTRLTVL.

This chain joins TRBV5-6 and TRBJ2-7, with TRBD2 matching over 10 bases. Germline lookup yields CDR1 SGHDT and CDR2 YYEEEE. V gave up 2 bases and J gave up 5 bases; unmatched junction bases: 4. This CDR3 has 14 amino acids. For the CDR3, the DNA is TGTGCCAGCAGCTTATCTCTAGCGGGAGACGAGCAGTACTTC. It encodes CASSLSLAGDEQYF.

The chain is built from TRBV29-1 and TRBJ2-1; TRBD1 is a possible D gene (5 bases). The germline V gene encodes CDR1 SQVTM and CDR2 ANQGSEA. The CDR3 length is 17 residues. V shed 4 bases and J shed 0 bases, with 19 bases lying between them. The DNA for the CDR3 is TGCAGCGTTGTGGGTGAGAGAGACAGTTCCTCCTACAATGAGCAGTTCTTC. Encoded protein: CSVVGERDSSSYNEQFF.

V gene TRBV5-1 combines with J gene TRBJ1-5, with D unclear. V was shortened by 0 bases and J by 7 bases, with 11 bases between the two germline ends. In germline, CDR1 is SGHRS, CDR2 YFSETQ. CDR3 length: 14 amino acids. Here the CDR3 DNA reads TGCGCCAGCAGCTTGGAGGCAAGAGGCCAGCCCCAGCATTTT. It specifies CASSLEARGQPQHF. Based on the CDR3 plus reference TRBV5-1 and TRBJ1-5, the full variable domain is KAGVTQTPRYLIKTRGQQVTLSCSPISGHRSVSWYQQTPGQGLQFLFEYFSETQRNKGNFPGRFSGRQFSNSRSEMNVSTLELGDSALYLCASSLEARGQPQHFGDGTRLSIL.

The chain carries TRBV15 and TRBJ2-7, with 8 bases fitting TRBD1. The CDR3 covers 13 residues. Trimming cost V 3 bases and J 6 bases; bases outside gene matches: 4. Per germline, CDR1 LNHNV and CDR2 YYDKDF (reference sequence). CDR3 residues: CATSSGRGLEQYF. The CDR3 nucleotides read TGTGCCACCAGCAGCGGCAGGGGGCTCGAGCAGTACTTC.

This chain joins TRBV19 and TRBJ2-7, with unresolved D. The CDR3 spans 13 residues. Trimming cost V 5 bases and J 2 bases, with 10 bases left between them. Per germline, CDR1 LNHDA and CDR2 SQIVND (reference sequence). CDR3 loop: CASSLSRTYEQYF. The CDR3 DNA follows: TGTGCCAGTAGTCTCAGCCGTACCTACGAGCAGTACTTC.

V usage is TRBV7-9 and J usage is TRBJ2-5, with TRBD2 identical over 8 bases. Gene TRBJ2-7 matches the end of the DNA better, so the J call may be wrong. CDR1 SEHNR and CDR2 FQNEAQ come from the germline V gene (reference sequence). This CDR3 region has 18 residues. The CDR3 reads CASTKGLAGPQSSYEQYF. The CDR3 bases are TGTGCCAGCACCAAGGGGCTAGCGGGCCCACAAAGCTCCTACGAGCAGTACTTC.

V and J are TRBV19 and TRBJ2-3; D perhaps matches TRBD1 (5 bases). This CDR3 is 14 amino acids long. Deletions cut 6 bases from V and 1 base from J, with 11 bases between. Looked up from germline, CDR1 is LNHDA and CDR2 is SQIVND (reference sequence). The CDR3 region is CASRQVFGTDTQYF. CDR3 nucleotide sequence: TGTGCCAGTAGACAGGTCTTCGGCACAGATACGCAGTATTTT.

About this clone: The same CDR3 is also encoded by other DNA sequences in this sample. Here the CDR3 DNA reads TGTGCCAGTAGCGTCGACAGTAACTCTGGAAACACCATATATTTT. It yields the protein CASSVDSNSGNTIYF. The chain has TRBV19 and TRBJ1-3; weak D call: TRBD1 (5 bases). This CDR3 region has 15 residues. V lost 6 bases and J lost 0, with 12 bases in between. Germline-derived CDR1 and CDR2 are LNHDA and SQIVND (reference sequence).

The V call is TRBV5-1, the J call TRBJ1-2; possibly TRBD1 for D (5 bases). Trimming removed 6 bases from V and 8 bases from J, with 14 bases in between. This CDR3 has 12 amino acids. Germline V gene lookup returns CDR1 SGHRS and CDR2 YFSETQ. CDR3 protein: CASIDGKGGYTF. The CDR3 nucleotides read TGCGCCAGCATCGACGGGAAGGGGGGCTACACCTTC.

The rearrangement joins TRBV28 to TRBJ2-7, with D hard to call. Trimming cost V 2 bases and J 3 bases, with 5 bases left between them. Germline lookup yields CDR1 MDHEN and CDR2 SYDVKM. CDR3 length: 12 residues. The DNA of the CDR3 is TGTGCCAGCAGTTTAGTGGACTACGAGCAGTACTTC. It is translated as CASSLVDYEQYF.